This paragraph covers one TCR beta chain sequence. What it binds is not known. This record comes from a study of shared clonotypes between healthy human individuals. Findings of the study overall: How much donors shared clonotypes was expected to be affected by sequencing depth.

From germline, CDR1 is KGHSH and CDR2 LQKENI. This CDR3 spans 16 amino acids. V gave up 1 base and J gave up 6 bases; unmatched junction bases: 11. Some clones are missing from TCRdb's copy, which holds only in-frame ones; the method was immunoSEQ multiplex PCR. The table includes 2 million to 2.5 million clones, roughly 90% detected once. Sequenced input: naive CD4+ T cells from PBMCs. Subset given: CD45RA+ positively selected. The receptor comes from a man aged 18 to 29 in good health. Some clones in this sample may be carry-over from other donors' samples. The rearrangement links TRBV18 to TRBJ1-1, with 7 bases aligning to TRBD1. As DNA, the CDR3 is TGTGCCAGCTCACCACTTCCTCGGACCGACAGGGCTGAAGCTTTCTTT. Its translation is CASSPLPRTDRAEAFF.